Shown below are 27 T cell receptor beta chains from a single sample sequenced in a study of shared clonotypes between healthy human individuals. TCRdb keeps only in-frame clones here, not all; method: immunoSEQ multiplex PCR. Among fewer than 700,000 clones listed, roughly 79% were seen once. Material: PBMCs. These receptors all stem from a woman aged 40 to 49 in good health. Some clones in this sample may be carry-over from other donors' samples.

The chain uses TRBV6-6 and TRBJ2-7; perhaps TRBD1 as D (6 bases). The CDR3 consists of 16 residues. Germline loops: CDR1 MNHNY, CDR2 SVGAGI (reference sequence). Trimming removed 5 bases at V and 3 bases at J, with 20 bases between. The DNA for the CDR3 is TGTGCCAGCAGTACCTGGCCGTGGGGGCCGAACTACGAGCAGTACTTC. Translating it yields CASSTWPWGPNYEQYF.

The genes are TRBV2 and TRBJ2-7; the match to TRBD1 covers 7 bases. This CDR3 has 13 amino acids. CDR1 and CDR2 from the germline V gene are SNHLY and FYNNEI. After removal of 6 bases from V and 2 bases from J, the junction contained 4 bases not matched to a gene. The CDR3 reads CASRGDSPYEQYF. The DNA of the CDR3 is TGTGCCAGCAGAGGGGACAGTCCCTACGAGCAGTACTTC.

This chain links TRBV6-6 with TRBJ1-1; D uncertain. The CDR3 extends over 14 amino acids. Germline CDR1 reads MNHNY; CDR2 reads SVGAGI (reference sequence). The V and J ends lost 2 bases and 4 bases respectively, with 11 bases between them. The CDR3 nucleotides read TGTGCCAGCAGTTACCTCCAGGAGGGCACTGAAGCTTTCTTT. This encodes CASSYLQEGTEAFF.

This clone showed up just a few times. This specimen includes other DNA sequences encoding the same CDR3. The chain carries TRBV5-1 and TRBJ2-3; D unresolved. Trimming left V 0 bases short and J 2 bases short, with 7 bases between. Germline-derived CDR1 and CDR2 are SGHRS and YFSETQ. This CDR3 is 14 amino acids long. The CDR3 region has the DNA TGCGCCAGCAGCTTGGAGCAATTCACAGATACGCAGTATTTT. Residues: CASSLEQFTDTQYF.

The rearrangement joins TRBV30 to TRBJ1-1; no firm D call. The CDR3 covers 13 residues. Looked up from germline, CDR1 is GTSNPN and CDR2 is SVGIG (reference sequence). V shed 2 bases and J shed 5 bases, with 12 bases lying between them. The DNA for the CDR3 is TGTGCCTGGAGTCCTTTCGAAGGGACTGAAGCTTTCTTT. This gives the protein CAWSPFEGTEAFF.

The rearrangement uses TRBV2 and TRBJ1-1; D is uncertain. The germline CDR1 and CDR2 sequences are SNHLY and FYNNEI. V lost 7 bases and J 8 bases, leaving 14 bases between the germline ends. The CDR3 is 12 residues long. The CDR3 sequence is CASTKEGHEAFF. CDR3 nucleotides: TGTGCCAGCACCAAGGAAGGTCACGAAGCTTTCTTT.

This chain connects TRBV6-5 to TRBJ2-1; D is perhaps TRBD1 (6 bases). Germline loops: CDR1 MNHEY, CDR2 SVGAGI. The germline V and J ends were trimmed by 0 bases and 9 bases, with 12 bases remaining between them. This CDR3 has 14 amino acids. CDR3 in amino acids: CASSYSPVQGEQFF. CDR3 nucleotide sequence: TGTGCCAGCAGTTACTCCCCAGTACAGGGTGAGCAGTTCTTC.

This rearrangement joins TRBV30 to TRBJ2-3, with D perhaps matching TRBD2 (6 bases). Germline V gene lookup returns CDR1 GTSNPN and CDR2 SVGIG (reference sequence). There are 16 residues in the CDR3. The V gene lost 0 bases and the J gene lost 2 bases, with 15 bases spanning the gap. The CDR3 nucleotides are TGTGCCTGGAGTGTCGGGGCTAGCGAACCCACAGATACGCAGTATTTT. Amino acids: CAWSVGASEPTDTQYF.

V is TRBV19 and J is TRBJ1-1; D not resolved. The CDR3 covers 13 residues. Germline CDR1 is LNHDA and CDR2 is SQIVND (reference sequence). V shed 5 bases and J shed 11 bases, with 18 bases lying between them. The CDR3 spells CASSLPGRGGAFF. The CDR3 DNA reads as TGTGCCAGTAGTCTCCCGGGGAGAGGAGGTGCTTTCTTT.

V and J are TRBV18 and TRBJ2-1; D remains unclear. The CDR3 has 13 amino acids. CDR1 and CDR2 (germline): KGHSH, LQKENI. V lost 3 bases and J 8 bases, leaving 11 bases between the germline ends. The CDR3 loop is CASSPRIGDEQFF. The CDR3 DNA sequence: TGTGCCAGCTCACCCCGGATAGGCGATGAGCAGTTCTTC.

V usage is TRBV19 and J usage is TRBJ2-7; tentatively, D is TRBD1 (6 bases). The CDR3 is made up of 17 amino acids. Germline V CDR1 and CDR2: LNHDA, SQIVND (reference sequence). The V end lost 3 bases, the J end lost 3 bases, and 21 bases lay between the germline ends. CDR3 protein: CASSIRITGTNLYEQYF. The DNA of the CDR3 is TGTGCCAGTAGTATCCGAATTACCGGGACAAACCTCTACGAGCAGTACTTC.

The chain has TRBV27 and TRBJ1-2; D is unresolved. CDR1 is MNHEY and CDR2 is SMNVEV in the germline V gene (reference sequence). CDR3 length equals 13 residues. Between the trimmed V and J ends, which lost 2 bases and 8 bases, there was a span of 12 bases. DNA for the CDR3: TGTGCCAGCAGTTTAGCGGGTTGGGGAGGCTACACCTTC. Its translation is CASSLAGWGGYTF.

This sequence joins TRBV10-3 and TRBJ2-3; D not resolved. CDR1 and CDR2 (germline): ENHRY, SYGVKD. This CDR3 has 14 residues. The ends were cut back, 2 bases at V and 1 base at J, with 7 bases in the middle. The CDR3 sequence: CAISEVAGTDTQYF. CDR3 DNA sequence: TGTGCCATCAGTGAGGTGGCAGGCACAGATACGCAGTATTTT.

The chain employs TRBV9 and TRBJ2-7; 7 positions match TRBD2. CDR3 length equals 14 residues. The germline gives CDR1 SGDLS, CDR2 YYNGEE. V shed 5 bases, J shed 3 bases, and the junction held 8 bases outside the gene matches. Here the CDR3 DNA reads TGTGCCAGCAGTGCTACTAGCGTCAACTACGAGCAGTACTTC. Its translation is CASSATSVNYEQYF. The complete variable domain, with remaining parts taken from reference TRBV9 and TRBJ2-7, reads DSGVTQTPKHLITATGQRVTLRCSPRSGDLSVYWYQQSLDQGLQFLIQYYNGEERAKGNILERFSAQQFPDLHSELNLSSLELGDSALYFCASSATSVNYEQYFGPGTRLTVT.

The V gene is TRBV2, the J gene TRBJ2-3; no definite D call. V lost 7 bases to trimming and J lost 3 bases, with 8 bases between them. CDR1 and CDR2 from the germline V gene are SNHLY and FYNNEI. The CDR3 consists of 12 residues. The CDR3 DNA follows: TGTGCCAGCAACCTAGAGACAGATACGCAGTATTTT. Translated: CASNLETDTQYF.

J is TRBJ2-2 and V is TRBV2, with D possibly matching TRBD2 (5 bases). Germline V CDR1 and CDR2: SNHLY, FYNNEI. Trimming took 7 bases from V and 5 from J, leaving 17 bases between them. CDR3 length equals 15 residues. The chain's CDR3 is CASISTSSQTGELFF. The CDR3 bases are TGTGCCAGCATCTCAACTAGTTCCCAAACCGGGGAGCTGTTTTTT. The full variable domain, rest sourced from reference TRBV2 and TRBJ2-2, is EPEVTQTPSHQVTQMGQEVILRCVPISNHLYFYWYRQILGQKVEFLVSFYNNEISEKSEIFDDQFSVERPDGSNFTLKIRSTKLEDSAMYFCASISTSSQTGELFFGEGSRLTVL.

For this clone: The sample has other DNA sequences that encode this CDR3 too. CDR3 sequence (DNA): TGTGCCAGCAGTTACGGTGTGACTAATGAAAAACTGTTTTTT. Translating gives CASSYGVTNEKLFF. The chain joins TRBV6-5 to TRBJ1-4; D ambiguous. The CDR3 has 14 residues. V dropped 2 bases and J dropped 2 bases, with 6 bases sitting between them. Germline values: CDR1 MNHEY, CDR2 SVGAGI.

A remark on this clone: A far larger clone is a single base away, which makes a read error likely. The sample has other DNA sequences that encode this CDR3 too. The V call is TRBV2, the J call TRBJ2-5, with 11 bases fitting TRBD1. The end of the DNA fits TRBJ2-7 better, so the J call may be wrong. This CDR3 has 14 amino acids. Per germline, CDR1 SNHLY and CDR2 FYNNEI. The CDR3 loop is CASSRTGTGGEQYF. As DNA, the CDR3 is TGTGCCAGCAGCAGAACCGGGACAGGGGGCGAGCAGTACTTC.

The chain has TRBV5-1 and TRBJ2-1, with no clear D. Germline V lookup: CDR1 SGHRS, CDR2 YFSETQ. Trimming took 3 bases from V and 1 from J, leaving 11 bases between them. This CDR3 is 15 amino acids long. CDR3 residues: CASSSGRVSYNEQFF. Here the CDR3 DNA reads TGCGCCAGCAGCTCCGGACGAGTTTCCTACAATGAGCAGTTCTTC.

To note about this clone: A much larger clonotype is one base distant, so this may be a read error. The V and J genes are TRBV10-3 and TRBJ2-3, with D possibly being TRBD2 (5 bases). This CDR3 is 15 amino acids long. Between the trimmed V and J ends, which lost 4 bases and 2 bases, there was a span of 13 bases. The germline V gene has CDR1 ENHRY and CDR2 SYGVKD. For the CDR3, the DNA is TGTGCCATCAGTGGAGCGGAAGGGCTCACAGATACGCAGTATTTT. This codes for CAISGAEGLTDTQYF.

This chain's CDR3 is CASSGDILINPGGYTF. CDR3 sequence (DNA): TGCGCCAGCAGCGGGGACATACTCATCAATCCGGGTGGCTACACCTTC. V gene TRBV5-1 combines with J gene TRBJ1-2, with a weak D call TRBD1 (6 bases). Germline V gene sequence: CDR1 SGHRS, CDR2 YFSETQ. Trimming took 4 bases from V and 7 from J, leaving 23 bases between them. The CDR3 covers 16 residues. The whole variable domain, remainder taken from reference TRBV5-1 and TRBJ1-2, is KAGVTQTPRYLIKTRGQQVTLSCSPISGHRSVSWYQQTPGQGLQFLFEYFSETQRNKGNFPGRFSGRQFSNSRSEMNVSTLELGDSALYLCASSGDILINPGGYTFGSGTRLTVV.

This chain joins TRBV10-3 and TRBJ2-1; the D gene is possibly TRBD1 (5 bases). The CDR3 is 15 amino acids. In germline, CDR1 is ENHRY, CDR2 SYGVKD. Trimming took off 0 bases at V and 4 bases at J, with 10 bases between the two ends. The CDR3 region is CAISESAQGYNEQFF. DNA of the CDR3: TGTGCCATCAGTGAGTCCGCCCAGGGTTACAATGAGCAGTTCTTC.

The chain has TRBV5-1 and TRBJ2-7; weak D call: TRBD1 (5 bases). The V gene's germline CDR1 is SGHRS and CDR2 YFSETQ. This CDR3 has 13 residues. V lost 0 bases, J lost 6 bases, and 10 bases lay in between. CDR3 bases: TGCGCCAGCAGCTTGGCACAGGAGAGCGAGCAGTACTTC. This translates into CASSLAQESEQYF.

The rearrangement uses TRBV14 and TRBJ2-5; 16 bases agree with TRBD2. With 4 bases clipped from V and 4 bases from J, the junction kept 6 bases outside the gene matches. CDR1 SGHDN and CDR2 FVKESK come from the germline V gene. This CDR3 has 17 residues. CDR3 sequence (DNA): TGTGCCAGCAGCCCCGGGACTAGCGGGAGGGCCATAGAGACCCAGTACTTC. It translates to CASSPGTSGRAIETQYF.

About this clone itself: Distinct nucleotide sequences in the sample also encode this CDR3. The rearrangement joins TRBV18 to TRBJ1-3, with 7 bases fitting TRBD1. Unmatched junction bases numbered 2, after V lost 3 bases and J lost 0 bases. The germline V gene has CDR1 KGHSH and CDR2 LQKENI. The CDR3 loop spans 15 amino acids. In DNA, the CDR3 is TGTGCCAGCTCACCTGGGACAGACTCTGGAAACACCATATATTTT. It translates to CASSPGTDSGNTIYF.

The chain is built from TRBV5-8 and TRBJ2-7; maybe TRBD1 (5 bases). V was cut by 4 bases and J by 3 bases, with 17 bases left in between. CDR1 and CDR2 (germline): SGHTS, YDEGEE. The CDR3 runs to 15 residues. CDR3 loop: CASSRAGHLNYEQYF. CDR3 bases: TGTGCCAGCAGCCGAGCAGGACATCTCAACTACGAGCAGTACTTC. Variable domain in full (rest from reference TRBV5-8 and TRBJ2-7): EAGVTQSPTHLIKTRGQQATLRCSPISGHTSVYWYQQALGLGLQFLLWYDEGEERNRGNFPPRFSGRQFPNYSSELNVNALELEDSALYLCASSRAGHLNYEQYFGPGTRLTVT.

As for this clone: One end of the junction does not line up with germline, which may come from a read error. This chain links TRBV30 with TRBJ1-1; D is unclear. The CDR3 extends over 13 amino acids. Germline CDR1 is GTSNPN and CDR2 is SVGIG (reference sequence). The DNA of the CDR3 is TGTGACTGGAGTGTGGTACTAGGAACTGAAGCTTTCTTT. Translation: CDWSVVLGTEAFF.